Presented here are 16 T cell receptor beta chains from one specimen sequenced in a study of blood T cell repertoires in COVID-19. Profiling relied on immunoSEQ multiplex PCR, and the TCRdb table lists in-frame clones only, not all of them. This table has 290,000 or so clones, roughly 92% appearing once. The sequenced material came from peripheral blood. The receptors stem from a woman aged 25 to 39 with COVID-19, enrolled during active disease.

The rearrangement links TRBV18 to TRBJ1-6; D is unresolved. Germline CDR1 is KGHSH and CDR2 is LQKENI. The CDR3 covers 15 residues. V shed 0 bases and J shed 6 bases, with 9 bases lying between them. The CDR3 here is CASSPPWQRNSPLHF. The CDR3 nucleotides read TGTGCCAGCTCACCACCATGGCAGCGTAATTCACCCCTCCACTTT.

The chain uses TRBV3-1 (or the pseudogene TRBV3-2) and TRBJ1-2; 11 nucleotides align to TRBD1. This CDR3 comprises 15 residues. Germline CDR1 LGHDT, CDR2 YNNKEL (reference sequence). V lost 3 bases, J lost 9 bases, and 9 bases stayed unmatched. The CDR3 spells CASSQRDRGDQSYTF. Written as DNA, the CDR3 is TGTGCCAGCAGCCAGAGGGACAGGGGGGACCAAAGCTACACCTTC.

This clone was detected once. The chain links TRBV27 to TRBJ2-7; weak D call: TRBD2 (6 bases). The CDR3 sequence is 14 residues long. V gave up 3 bases and J gave up 5 bases, with 14 bases separating them. Germline CDR1 and CDR2: MNHEY and SMNVEV (reference sequence). The chain's CDR3 is CASSFSLGGDEQYF. CDR3 coding DNA: TGTGCCAGCAGTTTTAGTCTAGGAGGGGACGAGCAGTACTTC.

This chain links TRBV9 with TRBJ2-7, with 7 bases aligning to TRBD2. Germline V gene data show CDR1 as SGDLS and CDR2 as YYNGEE. This CDR3 is built from 14 residues. V gave up 0 bases and J gave up 7 bases; unmatched junction bases: 7. The CDR3 protein is CASSVGGRGGEQYF. In DNA form, the CDR3 reads TGTGCCAGCAGCGTAGGCGGGAGAGGAGGGGAGCAGTACTTC.

The rearrangement links TRBV10-2 to TRBJ1-2; D is unresolved. The CDR3 loop spans 15 amino acids. The germline gives CDR1 WSHSY, CDR2 SAAADI. Trimming removed 4 bases at V and 7 bases at J, with 19 bases between. The CDR3 sequence is CASSALSDSYGGYTF. Written as DNA, the CDR3 is TGCGCCAGCAGTGCCTTGAGCGACTCGTACGGTGGCTACACCTTC.

V and J are TRBV6-5 and TRBJ1-2, with a weak D call TRBD1 (5 bases). V was cut by 5 bases and J by 3 bases, with 13 bases left in between. CDR1 is MNHEY and CDR2 is SVGAGI in the germline V gene. This CDR3 comprises 14 residues. The CDR3 sequence is CASSPYQGYYGYTF. In DNA, the CDR3 is TGTGCCAGCAGTCCTTATCAGGGCTACTATGGCTACACCTTC.

The rearrangement joins TRBV12-3 or TRBV12-4 to TRBJ1-2, with a tentative D call TRBD1 (5 bases). V was clipped by 3 bases and J by 8 bases, with 13 bases between them. This CDR3 contains 13 residues. The CDR3 reads CASSFQGGGGYTF. Written as DNA, the CDR3 is TGTGCCAGCAGTTTTCAGGGTGGAGGGGGCTACACCTTC.

The V and J genes are TRBV19 and TRBJ1-4; 8 bases fit TRBD1. CDR1 is LNHDA, CDR2 SQIVND, per germline (reference sequence). The CDR3 length is 14 residues. V was clipped by 6 bases and J by 8 bases; unmatched bases: 8. CDR3 amino acids: CASSPDREGEKLFF. DNA for the CDR3: TGTGCCAGTAGCCCGGACAGGGAGGGGGAAAAACTGTTTTTT.

This clone was observed a single time. This sequence joins TRBV27 and TRBJ1-6; 9 bases fit TRBD1. The CDR3 has 14 amino acids. Losses at the gene ends were 8 bases for V and 9 bases for J; bases not matched to a gene: 8. Germline V gives CDR1 MNHEY, CDR2 SMNVEV (reference sequence). The CDR3 sequence: CASSFRDRASPLHF. CDR3 in DNA: TGTGCCAGCTCTTTCCGGGACAGGGCTTCACCCCTCCACTTT.

The chain has TRBV7-6 and TRBJ2-7; 14 bases are a match to TRBD2. V was clipped by 7 bases and J by 5 bases; unmatched bases: 13. This CDR3 is built from 17 residues. CDR1 SGHVS and CDR2 FNYEAQ come from the germline V gene. The CDR3 DNA is TGTGCCAGCACCCGAGGGGGACTAGCGGGAGTATGGGACGAGCAGTACTTC. Amino acids: CASTRGGLAGVWDEQYF.

The chain combines TRBV27 with TRBJ1-3; D unclear. The germline gives CDR1 MNHEY, CDR2 SMNVEV (reference sequence). Trimming cost V 0 bases and J 11 bases, with 14 bases left between them. The CDR3 totals 14 residues. CDR3 nucleotides: TGTGCCAGCAGTTTATCGATCTCAGGAGGCTCCATATATTTT. Encoded protein: CASSLSISGGSIYF.

In this sample, this clone turned up once. The chain joins TRBV6-5 to TRBJ2-1; perhaps TRBD2 as D (5 bases). This CDR3 spans 16 amino acids. The V end lost 0 bases, the J end lost 0 bases, and 9 bases lay between the germline ends. From germline, CDR1 is MNHEY and CDR2 SVGAGI. CDR3 protein: CASSYSPRASYNEQFF. The CDR3 DNA follows: TGTGCCAGCAGTTACTCCCCGCGGGCCTCCTACAATGAGCAGTTCTTC.

In DNA, the CDR3 is TGTGCCAGCAGCTCGAACAGGGCCTTTCAGCCCCAGCATTTT. Its protein product is CASSSNRAFQPQHF. The chain combines TRBV7-9 with TRBJ1-5; TRBD1 is a possible D gene (6 bases). This CDR3 comprises 14 residues. V was cut by 4 bases and J by 6 bases, with 13 bases left in between. Looked up from germline, CDR1 is SEHNR and CDR2 is FQNEAQ (reference sequence).

The chain couples TRBV2 to TRBJ2-5; TRBD1 is a possible D gene (6 bases). Trimming took off 4 bases at V and 5 bases at J, with 8 bases between the two ends. The CDR3 covers 12 residues. The germline gives CDR1 SNHLY, CDR2 FYNNEI. The CDR3 spells CASSVQGETQYF. The CDR3 DNA sequence: TGTGCCAGCAGTGTACAGGGTGAGACCCAGTACTTC.

V gene TRBV5-1 combines with J gene TRBJ1-1, with a tentative D call TRBD1 (6 bases). V lost 3 bases, J lost 3 bases, and 12 bases lay in between. This CDR3 is 14 amino acids long. Germline CDR1 and CDR2: SGHRS and YFSETQ. The CDR3 loop is CASSWGGGDTEAFF. The DNA for the CDR3 is TGCGCCAGCAGCTGGGGGGGCGGTGACACTGAAGCTTTCTTT.

The chain employs TRBV6-4 and TRBJ2-1, with 8 nucleotides matching TRBD2. V shed 2 bases, J shed 2 bases, and the junction held 2 bases outside the gene matches. Germline-derived CDR1 and CDR2 are MRHNA and SNTAGT. CDR3 length: 15 amino acids. CDR3 loop: CASSDNSGTYNEQFF. The DNA of the CDR3 is TGTGCCAGCAGTGACAATAGCGGGACCTACAATGAGCAGTTCTTC.